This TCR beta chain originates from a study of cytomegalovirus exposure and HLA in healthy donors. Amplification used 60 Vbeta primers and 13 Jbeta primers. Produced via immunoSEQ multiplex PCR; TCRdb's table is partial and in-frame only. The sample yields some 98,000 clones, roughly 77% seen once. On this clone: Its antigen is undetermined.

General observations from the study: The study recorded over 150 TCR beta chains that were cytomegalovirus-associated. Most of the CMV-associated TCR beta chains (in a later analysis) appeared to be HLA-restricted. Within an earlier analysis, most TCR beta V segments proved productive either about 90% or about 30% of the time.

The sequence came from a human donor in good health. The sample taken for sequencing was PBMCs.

The DNA of the CDR3 is TGCAGCGTTGCCCCCCAGGGGACCTACGAGCAGTACTTC. Translating gives CSVAPQGTYEQYF. The V call is TRBV29-1, the J call TRBJ2-7; a weak D match, TRBD1 (6 bases). The CDR3 spans 13 residues. V shed 4 bases and J shed 2 bases, with 12 bases lying between them. In germline, CDR1 is SQVTM, CDR2 ANQGSEA.